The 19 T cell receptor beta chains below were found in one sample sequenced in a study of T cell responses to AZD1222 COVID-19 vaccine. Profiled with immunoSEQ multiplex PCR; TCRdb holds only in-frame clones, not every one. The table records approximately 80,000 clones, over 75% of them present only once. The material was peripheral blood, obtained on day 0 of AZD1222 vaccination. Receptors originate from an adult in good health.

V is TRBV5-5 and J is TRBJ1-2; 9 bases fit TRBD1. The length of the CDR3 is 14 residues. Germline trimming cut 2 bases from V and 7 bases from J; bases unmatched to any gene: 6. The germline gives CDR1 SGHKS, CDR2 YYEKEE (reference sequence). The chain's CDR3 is CASSFSQGASGYTF. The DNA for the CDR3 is TGTGCCAGCAGCTTTTCACAGGGGGCCTCTGGCTACACCTTC.

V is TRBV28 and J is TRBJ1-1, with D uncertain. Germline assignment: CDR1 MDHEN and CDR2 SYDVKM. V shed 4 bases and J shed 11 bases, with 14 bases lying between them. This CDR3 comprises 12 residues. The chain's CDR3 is CASSSLTGIAFF. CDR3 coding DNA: TGTGCCAGCAGTTCTCTGACTGGGATTGCTTTCTTT.

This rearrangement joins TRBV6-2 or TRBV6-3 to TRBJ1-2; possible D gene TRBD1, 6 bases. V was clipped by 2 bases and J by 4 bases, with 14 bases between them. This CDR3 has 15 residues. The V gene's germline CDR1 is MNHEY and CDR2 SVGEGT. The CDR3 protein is CASSYGGGRGYGYTF. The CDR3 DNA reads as TGTGCCAGCAGTTACGGCGGGGGGCGCGGCTATGGCTACACCTTC.

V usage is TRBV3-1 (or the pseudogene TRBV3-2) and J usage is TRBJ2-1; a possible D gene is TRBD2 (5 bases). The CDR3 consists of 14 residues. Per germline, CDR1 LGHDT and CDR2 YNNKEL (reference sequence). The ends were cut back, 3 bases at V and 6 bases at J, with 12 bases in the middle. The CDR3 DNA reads TGTGCCAGCAGCCATCACCGGGAACTCAATGAGCAGTTCTTC. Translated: CASSHHRELNEQFF.

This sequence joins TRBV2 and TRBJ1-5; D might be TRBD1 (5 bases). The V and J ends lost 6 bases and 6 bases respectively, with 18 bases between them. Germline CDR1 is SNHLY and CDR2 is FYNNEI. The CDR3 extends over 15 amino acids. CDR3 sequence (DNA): TGTGCCAGCAGCGCCGGGACCGCCTTTCTTCAGCCCCAGCATTTT. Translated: CASSAGTAFLQPQHF.

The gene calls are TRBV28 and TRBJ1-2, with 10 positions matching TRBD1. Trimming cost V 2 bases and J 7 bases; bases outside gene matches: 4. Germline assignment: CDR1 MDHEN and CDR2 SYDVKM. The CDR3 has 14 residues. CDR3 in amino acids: CASSLGTGAGGYTF. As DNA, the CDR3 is TGTGCCAGCAGTTTAGGGACAGGGGCTGGTGGCTACACCTTC.

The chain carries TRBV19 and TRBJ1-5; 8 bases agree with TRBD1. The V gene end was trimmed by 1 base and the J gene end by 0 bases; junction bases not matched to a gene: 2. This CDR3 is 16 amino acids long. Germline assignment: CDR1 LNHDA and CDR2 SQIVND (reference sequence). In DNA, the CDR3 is TGTGCCAGTAGTATAGTTACAGGGGGTAGCAATCAGCCCCAGCATTTT. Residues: CASSIVTGGSNQPQHF. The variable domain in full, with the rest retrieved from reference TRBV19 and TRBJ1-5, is DGGITQSPKYLFRKEGQNVTLSCEQNLNHDAMYWYRQDPGQGLRLIYYSQIVNDFQKGDIAEGYSVSREKKESFPLTVTSAQKNPTAFYLCASSIVTGGSNQPQHFGDGTRLSIL.

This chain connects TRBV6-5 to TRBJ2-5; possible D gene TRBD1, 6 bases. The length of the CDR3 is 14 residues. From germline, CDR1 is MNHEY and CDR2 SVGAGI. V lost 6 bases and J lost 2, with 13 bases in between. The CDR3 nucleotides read TGTGCCAGCAGGTCCAGGGGCGGTCAAGAGACCCAGTACTTC. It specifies CASRSRGGQETQYF.

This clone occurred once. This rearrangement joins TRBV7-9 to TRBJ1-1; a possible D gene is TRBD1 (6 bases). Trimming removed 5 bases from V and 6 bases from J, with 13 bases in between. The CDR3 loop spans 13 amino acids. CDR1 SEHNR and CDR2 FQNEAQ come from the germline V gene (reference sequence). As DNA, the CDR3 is TGTGCCAGCAGCGATGGGAGGGGGGCTGAAGCTTTCTTT. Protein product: CASSDGRGAEAFF.

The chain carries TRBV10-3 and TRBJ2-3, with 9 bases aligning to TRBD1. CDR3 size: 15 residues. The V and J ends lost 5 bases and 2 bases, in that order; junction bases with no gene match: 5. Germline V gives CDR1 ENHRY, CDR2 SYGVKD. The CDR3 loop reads CAISFTGGDTDTQYF. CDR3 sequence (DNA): TGTGCCATCAGTTTTACAGGGGGCGACACAGATACGCAGTATTTT.

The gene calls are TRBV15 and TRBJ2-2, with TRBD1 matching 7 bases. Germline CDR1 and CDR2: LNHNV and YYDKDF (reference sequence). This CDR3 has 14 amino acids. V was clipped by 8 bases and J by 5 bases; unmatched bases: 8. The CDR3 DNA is TGTGCCACCTCCGGGACAGTAAATACCGGGGAGCTGTTTTTT. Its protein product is CATSGTVNTGELFF.

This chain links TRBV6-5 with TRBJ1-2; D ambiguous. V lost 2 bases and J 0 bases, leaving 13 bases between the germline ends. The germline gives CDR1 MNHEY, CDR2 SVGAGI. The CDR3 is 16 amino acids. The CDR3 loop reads CASSYSGGRANYGYTF. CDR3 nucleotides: TGTGCCAGCAGTTACAGCGGAGGGAGAGCTAACTATGGCTACACCTTC.

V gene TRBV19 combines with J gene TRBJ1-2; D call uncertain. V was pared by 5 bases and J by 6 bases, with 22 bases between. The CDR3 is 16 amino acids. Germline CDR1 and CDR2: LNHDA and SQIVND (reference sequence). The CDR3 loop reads CASSSRRYSHRDGYTF. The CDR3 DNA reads TGTGCCAGTAGTTCCCGCCGATACAGCCATAGGGATGGCTACACCTTC.

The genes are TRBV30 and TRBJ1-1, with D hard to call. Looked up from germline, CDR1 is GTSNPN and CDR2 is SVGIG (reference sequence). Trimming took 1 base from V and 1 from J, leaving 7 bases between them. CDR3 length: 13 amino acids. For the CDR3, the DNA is TGTGCCTGGAGTGGGGAGGGGAACACTGAAGCTTTCTTT. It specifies CAWSGEGNTEAFF.

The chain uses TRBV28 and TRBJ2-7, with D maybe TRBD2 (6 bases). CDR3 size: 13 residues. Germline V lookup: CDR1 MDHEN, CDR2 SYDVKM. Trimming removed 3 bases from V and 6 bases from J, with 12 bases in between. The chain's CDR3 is CASSFGSRGEQYF. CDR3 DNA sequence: TGTGCCAGCAGTTTCGGGAGTCGAGGCGAGCAGTACTTC.

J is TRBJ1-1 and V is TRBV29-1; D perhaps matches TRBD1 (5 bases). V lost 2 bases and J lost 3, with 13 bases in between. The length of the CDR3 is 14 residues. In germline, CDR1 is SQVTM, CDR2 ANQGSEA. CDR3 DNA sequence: TGCAGCGTTGAATTTAAACCGACAGACACTGAAGCTTTCTTT. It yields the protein CSVEFKPTDTEAFF.

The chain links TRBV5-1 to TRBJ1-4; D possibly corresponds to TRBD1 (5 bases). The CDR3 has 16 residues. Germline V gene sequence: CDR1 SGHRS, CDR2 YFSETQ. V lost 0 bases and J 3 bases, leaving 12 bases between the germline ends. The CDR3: CASSLGSGTANEKLFF. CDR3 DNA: TGCGCCAGCAGCTTGGGATCCGGGACGGCTAATGAAAAACTGTTTTTT.

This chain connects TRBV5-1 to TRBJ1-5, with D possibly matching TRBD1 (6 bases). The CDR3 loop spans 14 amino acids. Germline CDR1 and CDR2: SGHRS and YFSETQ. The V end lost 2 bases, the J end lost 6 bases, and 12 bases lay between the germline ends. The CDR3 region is CASSFTGISQPQHF. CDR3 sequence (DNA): TGCGCCAGCAGCTTTACAGGGATCAGTCAGCCCCAGCATTTT. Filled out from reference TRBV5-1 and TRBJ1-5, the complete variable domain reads KAGVTQTPRYLIKTRGQQVTLSCSPISGHRSVSWYQQTPGQGLQFLFEYFSETQRNKGNFPGRFSGRQFSNSRSEMNVSTLELGDSALYLCASSFTGISQPQHFGDGTRLSIL.

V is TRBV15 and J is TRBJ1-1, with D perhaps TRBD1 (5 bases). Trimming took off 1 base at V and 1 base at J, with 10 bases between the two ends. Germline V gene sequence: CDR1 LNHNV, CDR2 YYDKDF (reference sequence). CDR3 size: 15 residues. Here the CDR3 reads CATSRGKGKNTEAFF. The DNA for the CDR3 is TGTGCCACCAGCAGAGGCAAGGGGAAGAACACTGAAGCTTTCTTT.